This TCR beta chain was obtained from a study of blood T cell repertoires in COVID-19 (dated by TCRdb to the early 2020s). With regard to the full study: Collaborator samples came from the United States, Italy and Spain and covered acute and convalescent phases of COVID-19. The samples were drawn from two sources: the first 160 participants of the ongoing ImmuneRACE study, and fewer than 1,500 subjects contributed by 6 global collaborators. A de-identified subject ID, COVID-19 status, age in years and sex were almost always included in the sample metadata. Where available, HLA class I and class II types were obtained from metadata supplied by the sample provider rather than from assay-based typing. Deeply sampled blood TCRbeta repertoires from subjects exposed to, actively infected with, or recovered from COVID-19 were included in the dataset. The prospective study material was composed of cDNA or gDNA derived from T cells, B-cell-depleted T cells, or PBMCs. The repertoires were released in a freely available public database intended as a resource for research on the immune response to SARS-CoV-2.

The paper as a whole reports these results and caveats: Clinical and demographic metadata were provided uncurated, with the amount varying by source and participant.

The sample holds one count of this clone. The antigen it binds to is not known. Base qualities were left out, and no much larger clone turns up one base away. Relative to germline, V is 1 base shorter and J is 6 bases shorter, with 18 bases between their ends. The CDR3, from cysteine to phenylalanine, totals 16 residues. The sequence is cut down to CDR3 DNA, 48 bases in frame from base 1. The germline V gene (reference sequence) specifies SEHNR as CDR1 and FQNEAQ as CDR2. Participants in the prospective study were aged about 18 to 89 years, lived in 20 to 25 United States geographic areas, and enrolled through a virtual design. To assign participants to cohorts, the prospective study relied on clinical history that participants themselves reported in a screening survey and a study questionnaire. In the prospective study, mobile phlebotomists collected whole blood, serum and a nasopharyngeal or oropharyngeal swab from each participant. Over an approximately 2-month period, participants in the prospective study had the option of providing additional blood draws and questionnaires. Before DNA extraction, prospective study blood samples were shipped either frozen or at room temperature.

TCRbeta CDR3 regions were amplified from genomic DNA using the immunoSEQ Assay, a bias-controlled multiplex PCR. Under the source paper's analysis protocol: The number of nucleated cells in each sample was estimated from the amplification of reference gene primers within the assay. To quantify the absolute abundance of each unique TCRbeta CDR3 rearrangement, sequence reads were collapsed and filtered. For each sample, productive Simpson clonality was calculated as the square root of Simpson's diversity index across productive rearrangements. TCRdb provides this immuneACCESS table in a form limited to in-frame rearrangements. Some clones are lacking; in checked studies, under half of them reflect an unresolved V gene, and why the rest are absent is not known. V and J calls and clone size are as listed in that table; D and trimming were resolved from the DNA. This sample holds roughly 290,000 clones; around 90% were observed only once. The top ten clonotypes cover about 1.7% of the sample.

This sequence was found in a woman under 30 with acute COVID-19. Sequenced input: PBMCs or T cells enriched from blood (not recorded which). The sequence links TRBV7-9 to TRBJ1-2; TRBD1 is a possible D gene, resting on 6 matching bases. The nucleotide sequence reads as follows: TGTGCCAGCAGCTTAGATAACAGGGTAGGGGACAATGGCTACACCTTC. It translates as CASSLDNRVGDNGYTF.